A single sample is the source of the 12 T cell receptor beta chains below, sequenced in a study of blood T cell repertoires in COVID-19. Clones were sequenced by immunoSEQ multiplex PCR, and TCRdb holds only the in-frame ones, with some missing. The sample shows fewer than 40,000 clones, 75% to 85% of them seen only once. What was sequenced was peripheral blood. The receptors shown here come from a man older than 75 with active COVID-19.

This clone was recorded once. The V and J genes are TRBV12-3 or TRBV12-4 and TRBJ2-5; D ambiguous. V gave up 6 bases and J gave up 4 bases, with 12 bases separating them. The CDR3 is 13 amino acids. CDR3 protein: CASSNLDSETQYF. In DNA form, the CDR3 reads TGTGCCAGCAGCAATCTAGATTCAGAGACCCAGTACTTC.

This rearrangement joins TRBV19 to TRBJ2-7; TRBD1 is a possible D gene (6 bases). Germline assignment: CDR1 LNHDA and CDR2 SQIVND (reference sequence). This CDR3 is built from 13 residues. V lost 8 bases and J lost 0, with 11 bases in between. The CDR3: CASRGGASYEQYF. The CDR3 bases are TGTGCCAGTCGAGGGGGAGCCTCCTACGAGCAGTACTTC.

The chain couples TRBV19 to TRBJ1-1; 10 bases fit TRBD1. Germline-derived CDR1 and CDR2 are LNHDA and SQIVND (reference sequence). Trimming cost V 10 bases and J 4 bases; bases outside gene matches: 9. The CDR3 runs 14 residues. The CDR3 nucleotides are TGTGCCACCCGGGACAGGGGTTTCGGCACTGAAGCTTTCTTT. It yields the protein CATRDRGFGTEAFF.

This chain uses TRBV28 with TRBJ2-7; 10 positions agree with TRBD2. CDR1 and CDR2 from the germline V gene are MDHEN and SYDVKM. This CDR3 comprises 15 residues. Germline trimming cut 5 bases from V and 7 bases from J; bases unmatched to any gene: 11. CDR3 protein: CASSPSLAGVEEQYF. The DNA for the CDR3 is TGTGCCAGCAGTCCTTCTCTAGCGGGGGTGGAAGAGCAGTACTTC. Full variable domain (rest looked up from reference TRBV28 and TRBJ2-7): DVKVTQSSRYLVKRTGEKVFLECVQDMDHENMFWYRQDPGLGLRLIYFSYDVKMKEKGDIPEGYSVSREKKERFSLILESASTNQTSMYLCASSPSLAGVEEQYFGPGTRLTVT.

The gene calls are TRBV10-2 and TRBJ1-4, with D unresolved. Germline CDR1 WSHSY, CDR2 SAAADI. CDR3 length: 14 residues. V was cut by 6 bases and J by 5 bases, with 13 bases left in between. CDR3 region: CASRGGSLNEKLFF. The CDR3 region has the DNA TGCGCCAGCAGAGGAGGATCTTTGAATGAAAAACTGTTTTTT.

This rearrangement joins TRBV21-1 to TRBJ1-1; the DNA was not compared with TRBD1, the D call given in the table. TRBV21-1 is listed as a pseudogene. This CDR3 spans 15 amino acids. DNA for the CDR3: TGTGCCAGCAGCACTCCAGGGCGGTTTGGGGCTGAAGCTTTCTTT. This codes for CASSTPGRFGAEAFF.

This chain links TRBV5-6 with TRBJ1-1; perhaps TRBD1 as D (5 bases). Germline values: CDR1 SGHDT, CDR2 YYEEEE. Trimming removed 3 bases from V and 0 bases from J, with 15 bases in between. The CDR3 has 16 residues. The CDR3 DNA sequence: TGTGCCAGCAGCTCAACATTCACAGGAATGAACACTGAAGCTTTCTTT. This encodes CASSSTFTGMNTEAFF.

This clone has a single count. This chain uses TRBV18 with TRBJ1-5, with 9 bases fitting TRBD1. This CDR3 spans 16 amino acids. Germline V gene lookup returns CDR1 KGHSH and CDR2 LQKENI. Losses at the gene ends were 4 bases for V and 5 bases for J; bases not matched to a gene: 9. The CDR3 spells CASSREDRGLDQPQHF. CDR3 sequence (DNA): TGTGCCAGCTCACGGGAGGACAGGGGTTTGGATCAGCCCCAGCATTTT.

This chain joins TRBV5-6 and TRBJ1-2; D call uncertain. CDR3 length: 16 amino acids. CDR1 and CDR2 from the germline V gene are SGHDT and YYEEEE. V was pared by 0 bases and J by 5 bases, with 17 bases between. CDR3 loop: CASSLGSFLRPYGYTF. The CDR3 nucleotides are TGTGCCAGCAGCTTGGGTAGTTTTTTGAGGCCTTATGGCTACACCTTC.

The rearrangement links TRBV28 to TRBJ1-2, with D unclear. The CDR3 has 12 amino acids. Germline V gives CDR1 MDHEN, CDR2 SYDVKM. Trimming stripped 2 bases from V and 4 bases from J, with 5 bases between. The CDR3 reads CASSLTGYGYTF. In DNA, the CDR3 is TGTGCCAGCAGTTTAACGGGCTATGGCTACACCTTC.

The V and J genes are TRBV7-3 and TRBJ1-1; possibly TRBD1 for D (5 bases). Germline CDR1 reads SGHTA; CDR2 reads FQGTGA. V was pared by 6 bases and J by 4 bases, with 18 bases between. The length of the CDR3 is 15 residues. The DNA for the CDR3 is TGTGCCAGCAGTCCTAATGGGGCGGAGAGCACTGAAGCTTTCTTT. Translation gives CASSPNGAESTEAFF.

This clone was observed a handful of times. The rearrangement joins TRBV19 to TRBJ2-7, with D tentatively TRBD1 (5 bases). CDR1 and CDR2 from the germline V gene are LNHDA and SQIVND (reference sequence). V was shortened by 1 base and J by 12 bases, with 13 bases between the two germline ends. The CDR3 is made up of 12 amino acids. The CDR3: CASSIVAGPMYF. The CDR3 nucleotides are TGTGCCAGTAGTATAGTCGCAGGGCCGATGTACTTC.